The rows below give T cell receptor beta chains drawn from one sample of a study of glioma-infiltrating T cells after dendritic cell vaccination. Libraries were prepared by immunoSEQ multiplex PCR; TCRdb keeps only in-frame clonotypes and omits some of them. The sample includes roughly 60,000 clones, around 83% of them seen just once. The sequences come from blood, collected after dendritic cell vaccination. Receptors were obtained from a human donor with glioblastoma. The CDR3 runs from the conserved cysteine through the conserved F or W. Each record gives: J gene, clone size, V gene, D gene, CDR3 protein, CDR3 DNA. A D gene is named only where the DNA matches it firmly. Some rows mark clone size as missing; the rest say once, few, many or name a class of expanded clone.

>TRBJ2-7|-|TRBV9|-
CASSVGGLSYEQYF
TGTGCCAGCAGCGTAGGAGGCCTCTCCTACGAGCAGTACTTC
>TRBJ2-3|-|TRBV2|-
CASSTFTDTQYF
TGTGCCAGCAGTACTTTTACAGATACGCAGTATTTT
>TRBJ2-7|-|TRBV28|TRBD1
CASRTGGASYEQYF
TGTGCCAGCAGGACAGGGGGCGCTTCCTACGAGCAGTACTTC
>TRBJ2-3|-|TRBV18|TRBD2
CASSLTSGGTDTQYF
TGTGCCAGCTCACTTACTAGCGGGGGCACAGATACGCAGTATTTT
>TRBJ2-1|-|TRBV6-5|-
CASSYIDEQFF
TGTGCCAGCAGTTACATCGATGAGCAGTTCTTC
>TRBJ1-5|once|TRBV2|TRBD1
CATRQGSNQPQHF
TGTGCCACCCGACAGGGAAGCAATCAGCCCCAGCATTTT
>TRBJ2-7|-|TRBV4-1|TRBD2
CASSQERASGISYEQYF
TGCGCCAGCAGCCAAGAGAGGGCTAGCGGGATTTCCTACGAGCAGTACTTC
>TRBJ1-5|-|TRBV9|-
CASSVGTGNQPQHF
TGTGCCAGCAGCGTAGGGACAGGCAATCAGCCCCAGCATTTT
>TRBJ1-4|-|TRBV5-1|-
CASSPTGPSATNEKLFF
TGCGCCAGCAGCCCAACAGGGCCATCTGCAACTAATGAAAAACTGTTTTTT
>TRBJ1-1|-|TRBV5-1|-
CASSLGGGGTEAFF
TGCGCCAGCAGCTTGGGAGGGGGTGGCACTGAAGCTTTCTTT
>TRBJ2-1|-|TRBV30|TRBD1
CAWSTGQYFRREQFF
TGTGCCTGGAGTACGGGACAGTATTTTCGACGTGAGCAGTTCTTC
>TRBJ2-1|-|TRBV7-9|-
CASSLGAIGYNEQFF
TGTGCCAGCAGCTTAGGGGCCATTGGGTACAATGAGCAGTTCTTC
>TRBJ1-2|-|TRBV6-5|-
CASSFNRQTADYGYTF
TGTGCCAGCAGTTTCAACCGACAGACTGCCGACTATGGCTACACCTTC
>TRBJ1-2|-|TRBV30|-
CAWSQREDTPYGYTF
TGTGCCTGGAGCCAACGGGAGGATACCCCCTATGGCTACACCTTC
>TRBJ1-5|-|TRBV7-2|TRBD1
CASSWDSFNQPQHF
TGTGCCAGCAGCTGGGACAGTTTCAATCAGCCCCAGCATTTT